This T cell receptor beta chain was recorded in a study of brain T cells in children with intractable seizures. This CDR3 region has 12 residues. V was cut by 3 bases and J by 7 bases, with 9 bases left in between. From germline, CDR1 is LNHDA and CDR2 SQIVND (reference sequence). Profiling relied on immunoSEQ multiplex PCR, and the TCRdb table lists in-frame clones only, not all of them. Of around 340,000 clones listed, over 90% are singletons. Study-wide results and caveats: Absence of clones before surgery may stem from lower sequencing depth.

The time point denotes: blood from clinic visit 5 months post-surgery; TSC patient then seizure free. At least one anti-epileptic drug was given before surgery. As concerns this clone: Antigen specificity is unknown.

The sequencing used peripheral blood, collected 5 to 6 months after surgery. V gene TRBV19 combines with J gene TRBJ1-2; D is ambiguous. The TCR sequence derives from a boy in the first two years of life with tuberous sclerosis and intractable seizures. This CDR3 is CASSMPTGGYTF. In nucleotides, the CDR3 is TGTGCCAGTAGTATGCCGACTGGTGGCTACACCTTC.